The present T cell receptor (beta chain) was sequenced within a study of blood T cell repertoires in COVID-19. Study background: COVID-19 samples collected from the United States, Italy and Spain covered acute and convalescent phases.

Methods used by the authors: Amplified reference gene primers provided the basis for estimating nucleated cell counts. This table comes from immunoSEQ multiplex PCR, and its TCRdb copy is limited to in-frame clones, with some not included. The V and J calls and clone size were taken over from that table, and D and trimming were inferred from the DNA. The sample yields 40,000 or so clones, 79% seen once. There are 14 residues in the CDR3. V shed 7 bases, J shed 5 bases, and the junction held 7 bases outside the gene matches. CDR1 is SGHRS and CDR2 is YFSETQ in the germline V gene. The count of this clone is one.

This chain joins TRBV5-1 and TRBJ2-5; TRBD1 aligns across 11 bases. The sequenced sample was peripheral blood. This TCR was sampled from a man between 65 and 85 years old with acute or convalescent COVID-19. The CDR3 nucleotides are TGCGCCAGCTTCGGACAGGGGGCGAAGGAGACCCAGTACTTC. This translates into CASFGQGAKETQYF.